These T cell receptor beta chains were read from a single sample in a study of cytomegalovirus exposure and HLA in healthy donors. The repertoire was sequenced with immunoSEQ multiplex PCR; TCRdb's copy has only in-frame clones and lacks some. The sample lists over 100,000 clones; approximately 61% were seen once. The sample comprised PBMCs. Receptors originate from a woman in her thirties or forties in good health and CMV-seronegative. Both conserved end residues are part of each CDR3.

V: TRBV7-3
CDR3: CASSLEVGELFF

V: TRBV4-1
CDR3: CASSQSRQGPGQEEQYF

V: TRBV19
CDR3: CASSPSSGGAFHEQFF

V: TRBV5-6
CDR3: CASSFKGEGYEQYF

V: TRBV7-9
CDR3: CASSSGQGASQPQHF

V: TRBV7-9
CDR3: CASSLSINEQFF

V: TRBV11-2
CDR3: CASSIAGGNQPQHF

V: TRBV5-6
CDR3: CASSSGQGAGETQYF

V: TRBV7-3
CDR3: CASSLDGGHSYGYTF

V: TRBV18
CDR3: CASSPSQYEQYF

V: TRBV7-9
CDR3: CASSGRGGVTPLHF

V: TRBV30
CDR3: CAWGEGTGGLGPQHF

V: TRBV5-1
CDR3: CASSWTGTYEQYF

V: TRBV27
CDR3: CASSSPSRTSEKLFF

V: TRBV11-1
CDR3: CASSPGVGRAYGYTF

V: TRBV15
CDR3: CATSRAGTGNQETQYF

V: TRBV12-5
CDR3: CASAPGQGFDEQYF

V: TRBV2
CDR3: CASSEGRQSLYEQYF

V: TRBV7-3
CDR3: CASSVSPQETQYF

V: TRBV5-1
CDR3: CASSLLPGLSSYNEQFF

V: TRBV28
CDR3: CASRGTLRSYEQYF

V: TRBV6-1
CDR3: CASGQRTGDYNEQFF

V: TRBV4-1
CDR3: CASSPGQASQETQYF

V: TRBV18
CDR3: CASSTDTGANYGYTF

V: TRBV5-6
CDR3: CASSSGQTSNQPQHF

V: TRBV29-1
CDR3: CSVLRDSYEQYF

V: TRBV10-3
CDR3: CAISTAGTGFSEQFF

V: TRBV19
CDR3: CASSPPRDLGGGEKLFF

V: TRBV19
CDR3: CASGPPEGKGDSPLHF

V: TRBV30
CDR3: CAWQSSLAWSGTGMNTEAFF

V: TRBV19
CDR3: CASHLNGAVNTGELFF

V: TRBV19
CDR3: CASSPTGASTEAFF

V: TRBV4-3
CDR3: CASSQEVVGQGRDTEAFF

V: TRBV6-1
CDR3: CASRGDTYYQPQHF

V: TRBV18
CDR3: CASSPQAGGSTDTQYF

V: TRBV7-2
CDR3: CASSSRGGGNEQFF

V: TRBV19
CDR3: CASSTASSRAPYGYTF

V: TRBV2
CDR3: CASSGFTGGTEAFF

V: TRBV27
CDR3: CASSDSSYEQYF

V: TRBV5-4
CDR3: CASSASREERLNYGYTF

V: TRBV15
CDR3: CATSVGAVESEAFF

V: TRBV29-1
CDR3: CSVEDPAGQPQHF